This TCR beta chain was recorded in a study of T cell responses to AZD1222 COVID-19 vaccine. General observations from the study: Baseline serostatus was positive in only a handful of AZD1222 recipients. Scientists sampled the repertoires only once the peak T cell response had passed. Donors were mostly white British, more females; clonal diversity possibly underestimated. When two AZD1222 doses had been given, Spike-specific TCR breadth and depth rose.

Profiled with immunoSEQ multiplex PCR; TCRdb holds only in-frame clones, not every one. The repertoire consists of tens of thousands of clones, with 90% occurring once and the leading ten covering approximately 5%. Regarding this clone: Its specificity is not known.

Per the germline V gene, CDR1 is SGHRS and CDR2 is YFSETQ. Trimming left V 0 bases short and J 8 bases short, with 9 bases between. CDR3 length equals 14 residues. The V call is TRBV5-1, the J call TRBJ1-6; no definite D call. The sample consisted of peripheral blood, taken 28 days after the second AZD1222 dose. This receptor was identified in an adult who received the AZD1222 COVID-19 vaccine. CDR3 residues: CASSLDRVDSPLHF. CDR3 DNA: TGCGCCAGCAGCTTGGATCGGGTTGATTCACCCCTCCACTTT.